The rows below give T cell receptor beta chains drawn from one sample of a study of spatial heterogeneity in lung cancer. TCRdb reprocessed the 5' RACE reads with MiXCR, giving one entry per CDR3 protein. The table includes under 150,000 distinct CDR3 sequences, 10% to 15% detected once. The source material was PBMCs, sampled at follow-up. The receptors come from a male donor with early-stage non-small cell lung cancer. Both conserved end residues are part of each CDR3. The D gene is left open where the match is weak. The size field is filled for only some rows; it gives once, few, many or a size class.

many	NA	TRBV28	TRBJ1-6	CASTFWRSSYNSPLHF	TGTGCCAGCACCTTTTGGCGCAGCTCCTATAATTCACCCCTCCACTTT
NA	NA	TRBV20-1	TRBJ1-1	CSASEQGKTEAFF	TGCAGTGCTAGCGAACAGGGAAAGACTGAAGCTTTCTTT
few	NA	TRBV12-3/TRBV12-4	TRBJ1-5	CASIILDREYSNQPQHF	TGTGCCAGCATCATTCTGGACAGAGAGTATAGCAATCAGCCCCAGCATTTT
NA	NA	TRBV2	TRBJ1-2	CASNQGRYGYTF	TGTGCCAGCAATCAGGGGCGTTATGGCTACACCTTC
NA	NA	TRBV18	TRBJ1-1	CASSPKGSRGNTEAFF	TGTGCCAGCTCACCTAAGGGATCCAGGGGGAACACTGAAGCTTTCTTT
NA	NA	TRBV3-1	TRBJ2-2	CASSYWGRDTGELFF	TGTGCCAGCAGCTATTGGGGACGGGACACCGGGGAGCTGTTTTTT
few	NA	TRBV25-1	TRBJ2-2	CASSEPGRNTGELFF	TGTGCCAGCAGTGAGCCCGGGAGGAACACCGGGGAGCTGTTTTTT
few	NA	TRBV3-1	TRBJ2-2	CASSQVTTGELFF	TGTGCCAGCAGCCAAGTTACCACCGGGGAGCTGTTTTTT
NA	NA	TRBV29-1	TRBJ2-5	CSVGQTYQETQYF	TGCAGCGTTGGACAGACATACCAAGAGACCCAGTACTTC
many	NA	TRBV7-2	TRBJ2-2	CASNLPRGLTGELFF	TGTGCCAGCAACCTCCCGAGGGGCCTCACCGGGGAGCTGTTTTTT
many	NA	TRBV28	TRBJ2-1	CASSLEGSTYNEQFF	TGTGCCAGCAGTTTGGAGGGAAGTACCTACAATGAGCAGTTCTTC
NA	NA	TRBV29-1	TRBJ1-1	CSSAGRLGDTEAFF	TGCAGCTCCGCAGGGAGGTTGGGTGACACTGAAGCTTTCTTT
NA	NA	TRBV6-5	TRBJ1-2	CASSYDGSGTGYGYTF	TGTGCCAGCAGTTACGACGGCTCAGGAACAGGGTATGGCTACACCTTC
NA	NA	TRBV11-2	TRBJ2-3	CASSLAGPQSTDTQYF	TGTGCCAGCAGCTTAGCAGGGCCCCAGAGCACAGATACGCAGTATTTT
NA	TRBD1	TRBV19	TRBJ2-7	CASSIDRGRYEQYF	TGTGCCAGTAGTATCGACAGGGGTAGGTACGAGCAGTACTTC
many	NA	TRBV4-3	TRBJ1-1	CASRLEGRDTEAFF	TGCGCCTCTCGGCTTGAGGGGAGGGACACTGAAGCTTTCTTT
NA	NA	TRBV27	TRBJ1-1	CASANAQNTEAFF	TGTGCCAGCGCCAACGCCCAGAACACTGAAGCTTTCTTT
few	TRBD1	TRBV5-1	TRBJ2-5	CASSLWTGQETQYF	TGCGCCAGCAGCTTGTGGACAGGACAAGAGACCCAGTACTTC
NA	TRBD1	TRBV7-3	TRBJ2-5	CASSFAGTGYQETQYF	TGTGCCAGCAGCTTTGCCGGGACAGGGTACCAAGAGACCCAGTACTTC
many	TRBD1	TRBV6-5	TRBJ2-5	CASTDRGSAQETQYF	TGTGCCAGCACCGACAGGGGTTCGGCTCAAGAGACCCAGTACTTC